What follows describes a single T cell receptor beta chain. The antigen this receptor binds is unknown. Base-call qualities are not available, and no considerably larger clone is one nucleotide away. Between the V and J ends, shortened by 3 bases and 4 bases respectively, the junction contains 12 bases. Including the terminal cysteine and phenylalanine, the CDR3 comprises 14 residues. Of the read, only the CDR3 DNA is kept; its 42 bases are in frame from base 1. The germline V gene specifies KGHSH as CDR1 and LQKENI as CDR2. The data were obtained in a study of cytomegalovirus exposure and HLA in healthy donors (dated by TCRdb to 2017 to 2019). In the study overall: An earlier analysis of several hundred of the donors reported approximately 270 Gb of sequence data and more than 90 million unique TCR beta sequences from around 200 million T cells. Roughly 5 DR-DQ haplotypes were handled as single units for association and clustering, since linkage in the cohort was strong. To predict cytomegalovirus infection status, the study brought together high-throughput TCR immunosequencing, statistical association of individual TCRs with disease status, and machine learning. The study aimed to test whether cataloging public T cell receptors could reveal signatures of past pathogen exposure. All discovery cohort repertoires had been generated on a single sequencing platform. Donor age, sex, ethnicity and CMV serostatus were compiled together with the repertoire data. Genome-wide SNP genotypes for about 55% of the roughly 670 donors were used in a later genetic analysis, which treated that subset as a discovery cohort. To study patterns of TCR occurrence, a later analysis re-analyzed previously published TCR beta repertoires from around 670 donors and added high-resolution HLA genotyping. The T cell repertoires of 666 subjects were profiled by immunosequencing and related to cytomegalovirus serostatus. The number of donors typed differed by locus, with about 629-640 for A, B, C, DRB1 and DQB1, 522 for DQA1, over 600 for DPA1, and roughly 450 for DPB1. Among the roughly 430 genotyped donors, around 79% belonged to the genetic ancestry cluster associated with self-reported Caucasian donors. Among around 400 genotyped donors of the cohort, an average of around 250,000 unique TCR beta nucleotide sequences was sequenced per donor, of which 15% to 20% were non-productive. To decide whether each TCR beta V gene segment behaved as functional or pseudogenic, an earlier analysis of approximately 600 of the donors relied on high-throughput TCR beta sequencing. The later analysis used no new phenotypic data to find candidate immune exposures, relying instead on TCR beta sequences and their occurrence across donors. An early release that covered more than 550 HLA-typed donors contained approximately 300 gigabases of sequencing data and roughly 84 million unique TCR sequences. HLA typing covered class I and class II loci at four-digit resolution. A separate validation cohort of 100 to 150 different subjects was used in addition to the 666-subject first cohort.

On the study overall, not on this receptor specifically: Presence/absence analyses assumed roughly uniform sequencing depth across donors, an assumption that may not hold. It was suggested by the authors that the approach could potentially be generalized to other disease states and immunological phenotypes. In an earlier analysis of 500 to 650 of the donors, most TCR beta V segments appeared in productive rearrangements about 87% or about 30% of the time, broadly matching IMGT annotations. Most CMV-associated TCR beta chains appeared to be HLA-restricted in a later analysis, and the HLA associations seemed to be driven largely by CMV exposure. The only immune exposure information available for the cohort was CMV serostatus. In a later analysis, HLA-associated TCR beta chains were found to be more clonally expanded and to have lower generation probabilities than equally common non-associated chains. According to a later genetic analysis, donors in an Asian-associated ancestry cluster had fewer N-insertions in productive TCRs than the roughly 670-donor mean. A further reported finding was that TCR beta sequences accurately predicted the HLA-A and HLA-B alleles for most subjects in the first cohort. According to a later analysis, parvovirus B19, influenza, CMV and Epstein-Barr virus appeared linked to several top co-occurrence clusters. The 87-base-pair reads could not distinguish some IMGT-functional V segments, including TRBV6-2 and TRBV6-3, so those segments were excluded. In a later analysis, the rate of TCR association differed among HLA loci, with DRB1 alleles having the most associated TCRs and HLA-C alleles having the fewest. When HLA alleles, especially DR and DQ, strongly co-occurred, attributing TCR associations to individual alleles was difficult. The cohort was sequenced for TCR beta chains only, and without alpha or paired-chain data the features that could be detected were limited. The classifier was reported to diagnose cytomegalovirus status with high specificity and sensitivity in both the original and validation cohorts. The study listed approximately 150 TCR beta chains as associated with cytomegalovirus. Because counts were too low, 15 to 20 rarely observed V segments, including chromosome 9 orphons, were excluded from the earlier analysis of 587 of the donors. Most TCR sequences were observed very rarely across donors, whereas some public TCRs were present in many individuals. Because some donors lacked HLA typing at each locus, the association tests relied only on the typed subset. An association between a missense DCLRE1C variant and V-gene and J-gene trimming of TCR beta chains was found in a later genetic analysis and replicated in an independent cohort. Linkage disequilibrium might explain the correlated functional status among segregating V segments, but an unknown experimental factor could not be ruled out. A cluster of highly shared sequence variants was judged likely to represent a technical artifact of the sequencing pipeline. In a later analysis, around 17,000 TCR beta sequences were associated with specific HLA alleles at a false discovery rate of 0.05. In vitro tests confirmed that a few of the cytomegalovirus-associated TCR beta chains recognize cytomegalovirus antigens.

The library relied on the immunoSEQ multiplex PCR assay. The multiplex PCR relied on a mix of 60 forward primers for TCR Vbeta segments and 13 reverse primers for TCR Jbeta segments. The CDR3 region of rearranged TCR beta genes was amplified from genomic DNA by a multiplex PCR assay. On the Illumina HiSeq System, the amplified TCR beta libraries were sequenced as 87-base-pair reads. The original pipeline was this. A later analysis tallied around 82 million unique TCR beta chains across the 700 or so repertoires, and around 12 million of those chains were shared by two or more donors. Raw reads were error-corrected and collapsed into unique sequences with a nearest-neighbor algorithm that merged closely related sequences to remove PCR and sequencing errors. V, D and J gene segments were assigned by aligning CDR3 sequences to IMGT reference sequences. Each retained sequence needed at least a six-nucleotide match to both a V gene segment and a J gene segment. A rearrangement was called productive if the CDR3 had no stop codons and remained in frame with V and J, and every other rearrangement was called non-productive. CDR3 was defined by IMGT convention, running from the second conserved V-encoded cysteine to the conserved J-encoded phenylalanine. The earlier analysis of fewer than 750 of the donors excluded sequences that lacked an unambiguous match to a single V gene segment. An earlier analysis of 500 to 700 of the donors classified V segments as functional when productive rearrangements were above 56.7% and as segregating when the standard deviation between donors was above 5%. To diagnose cytomegalovirus status from the catalog of TCR beta chain sequences, a statistical classification framework was built. A later analysis assigned V and J genes by comparing TCR nucleotide sequences with IMGT/GENE-DB human TR gene sequences. In a later analysis, CDR3 sequences and most-parsimonious VDJ recombination scenarios were assigned using the TCRdist pipeline. In a later analysis, each TCR beta chain was defined by its CDR3 amino acid sequence together with its V-gene family, and reads lacking a unique V-gene family were excluded. To address suspected cross-contamination and a sequencing artifact, a later analysis removed around 600 highly shared, low-generation-probability nucleotide sequences. For each public chain, a later analysis derived a clonal expansion index from normalized ranks of inferred template counts within each repertoire. Generation probabilities in a later analysis came from a VDJ recombination model fitted to out-of-frame rearrangements, and those results were checked against IGoR. In a later analysis, hypergeometric tests were used to score TCR-TCR, TCR-HLA and TCR-CMV co-occurrence, with a repertoire-size bias correction applied to TCR pairs. In a later analysis, false discovery rates were estimated by permuting HLA or CMV assignments 20 times. In a later analysis, co-occurring TCRs were grouped with DBSCAN, and TCRdist sequence similarity was added when clustering was performed within HLA-allele-positive subsets. Co-occurrence clustering excluded repertoires with fewer than 30,000 or more than 120,000 public chains, plus five with anomalous nucleotide sharing. As stored in TCRdb, this immuneACCESS dataset retains in-frame rearrangements with V and J assigned. A fraction of the clones does not appear; measured against another copy, unresolved V genes explain less than half of the discrepancy, and the remainder lacks a known reason. V, J and clone size are taken as reported in that table, and D and trimming were inferred from the DNA itself. This sample has roughly 160,000 clones in its table, and 65% to 85% of those were observed once. Jointly, the top ten make up around 3.1% of the sample.

In total, approximately 610 healthy bone marrow donors made up the cohort. At the time of sampling, all cohort members were nominally healthy, though unrecorded immune exposures were likely present. The donor tested CMV seropositive, placing the donor among the 310 or so seropositive members of the cohort. A peripheral blood sample was collected from each donor, and TCR beta sequencing was performed on peripheral blood mononuclear cells. Genomic DNA extraction from the blood cell samples was performed with the Qiagen DNeasy Blood Extraction Kit. Sequencing was carried out using PBMCs. The chain couples TRBV18 to TRBJ1-2, with TRBD1 perhaps the D gene, on 5 matching bases. The TCR sequence derives from a woman in her forties or fifties in good health and CMV-seropositive. Here is the DNA: TGTGCCAGCTCACCGGAGGGAGACAGCTATGGCTACACCTTC. This is translated as CASSPEGDSYGYTF.